This is a list of T cell receptor beta chains from one sample in a study of PD-L1 blockade in urothelial cancer. The assay was immunoSEQ multiplex PCR, and TCRdb's table has in-frame clones only and misses some. The top ten clones hold around 4% of a sample with over 100,000 clones, 75% to 95% of them seen once. The sample in question was PBMCs, obtained around atezolizumab (anti-PD-L1) treatment. The receptors derive from a man between 60 and 75 years old with urothelial cancer. CDR3s include the opening cysteine and the closing phenylalanine or tryptophan.

>TRBV5-4|TRBJ2-3
CASSLGASGGVMNTQYF
>TRBV2|TRBJ1-1
CASSENSDTEAFF
>TRBV27|TRBJ2-7
CASSSLGQGVGEQYF
>TRBV4-1|TRBJ2-7
CASSQTGTGTWEQYF
>TRBV15|TRBJ1-2
CATSREKHDYGYTF
>TRBV7-6|TRBJ1-6
CASSEEQGRNSPLHF
>TRBV4-3|TRBJ2-5
CASSQDYRGGLEETQYF
>TRBV6-5|TRBJ1-2
CASRGQGRYGYTF
>TRBV19|TRBJ2-2
CASSTLQGRELFF
>TRBV7-9|TRBJ2-5
CASSLAGTGAETQYF
>TRBV27|TRBJ2-5
CASSYGGQETQYF
>TRBV20-1|TRBJ2-5
CSASEETQYF
>TRBV28|TRBJ2-7
CASQSRAGRGFYEQYF
>TRBV28|TRBJ2-7
CASSLLGLAEAYEQYF
>TRBV11-2|TRBJ2-1
CASSLDSGSYNEQFF
>TRBV6-5|TRBJ2-7
CASSYSKGYEQYF
>TRBV7-2|TRBJ1-1
CASSLVFGSAAEAFF
>TRBV29-1|TRBJ1-2
CSVELVRGYGYTF
>TRBV7-8|TRBJ1-1
CASSPRSGRVTEAFF
>TRBV5-1|TRBJ2-5
CASSSQGWQETQYF
>TRBV23-1|TRBJ2-1
CASSQSRVPLPPRSYNEQFF
>TRBV6-5|TRBJ1-1
CASSPSRGNTEAFF
>TRBV6-6|TRBJ2-2
CASRDRAEELFF
>TRBV29-1|TRBJ2-1
CSVETGVPYNEQFF
>TRBV9|TRBJ2-7
CASSVGLAGTSYEQYF
>TRBV19|TRBJ2-7
CASTTAGLAGESYEQYF
>TRBV6-4|TRBJ2-1
CASSDLAGGHNEQFF
>TRBV5-6|TRBJ2-7
CASSSGTTEGEQYF
>TRBV6-1|TRBJ2-1
CASSERAGGGNEQFF
>TRBV18|TRBJ1-6
CASSPRDRTNSPLHF
>TRBV7-2|TRBJ1-2
CASSLLGQGIGYTF
>TRBV7-9|TRBJ2-3
CASSFRGGVSDTQYF
>TRBV19|TRBJ1-6
CASSIETGDSPLHF
>TRBV7-2|TRBJ2-5
CASSPGTQETQYF